This TCR beta chain was recorded in a study of radiotherapy plus CTLA-4 blockade in lung cancer. Across the whole study: Disease control was achieved by over 25% of patients, and objective responses by over 15%.

As to this clone: The antigen remains unidentified.

Points from the study as a whole: Early clonal dynamics of blood T cells, together with interferon-beta, were reported as the best response predictor. Expansion of tumor-derived TCR clones was observed in blood after radiotherapy plus ipilimumab.

This table comes from immunoSEQ multiplex PCR, and its TCRdb copy is limited to in-frame clones, with some not included. This table holds tens of thousands of clones, 72% found once. Germline-derived CDR1 and CDR2 are SEHNR and FQNEAQ (reference sequence). Trimming left V 2 bases short and J 11 bases short, with 12 bases between. The CDR3 spans 12 residues. Receiving focal radiation plus CTLA-4 blockade with ipilimumab were patients who had chemo-refractory metastatic non-small-cell lung cancer. The sequences come from peripheral blood, collected from a patient treated with radiotherapy plus ipilimumab. This TCR was recovered from a human donor with non-small cell lung cancer who had stable disease on radiotherapy plus ipilimumab. The chain links TRBV7-9 to TRBJ1-1, with a weak D call TRBD1 (6 bases). The chain's CDR3 is CASSLPPGDAFF. The CDR3 coding sequence is TGTGCCAGCAGCTTACCGCCAGGGGACGCTTTCTTT.